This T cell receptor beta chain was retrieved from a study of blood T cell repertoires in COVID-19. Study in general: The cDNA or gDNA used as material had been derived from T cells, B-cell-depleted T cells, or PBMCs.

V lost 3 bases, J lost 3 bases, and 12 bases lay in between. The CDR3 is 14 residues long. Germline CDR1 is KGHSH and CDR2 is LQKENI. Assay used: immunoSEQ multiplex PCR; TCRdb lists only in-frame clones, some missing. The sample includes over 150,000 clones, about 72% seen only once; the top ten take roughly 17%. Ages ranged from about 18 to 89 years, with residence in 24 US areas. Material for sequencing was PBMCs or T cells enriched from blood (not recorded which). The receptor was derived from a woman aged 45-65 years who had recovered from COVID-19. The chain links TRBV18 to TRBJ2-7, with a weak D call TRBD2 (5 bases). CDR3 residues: CASSPAEGSYEQYF. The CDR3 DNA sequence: TGTGCCAGCTCACCGGCTGAAGGGAGCTACGAGCAGTACTTC.